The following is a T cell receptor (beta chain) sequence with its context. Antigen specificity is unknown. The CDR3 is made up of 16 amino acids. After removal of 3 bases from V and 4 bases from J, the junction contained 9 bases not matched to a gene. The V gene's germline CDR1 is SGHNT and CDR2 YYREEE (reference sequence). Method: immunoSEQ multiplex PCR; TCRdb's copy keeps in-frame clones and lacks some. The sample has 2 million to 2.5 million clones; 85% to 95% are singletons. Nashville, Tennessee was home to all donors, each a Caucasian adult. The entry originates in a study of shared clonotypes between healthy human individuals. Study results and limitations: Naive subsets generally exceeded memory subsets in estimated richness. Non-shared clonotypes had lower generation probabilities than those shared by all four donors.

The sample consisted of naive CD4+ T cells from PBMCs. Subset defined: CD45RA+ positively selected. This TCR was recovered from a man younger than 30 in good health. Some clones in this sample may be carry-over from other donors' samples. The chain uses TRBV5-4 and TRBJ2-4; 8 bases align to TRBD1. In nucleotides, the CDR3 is TGTGCCAGCAGCTCATCCCTACAGGGGGGTAAAAACATTCAGTACTTC. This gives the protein CASSSSLQGGKNIQYF.